This is a list of T cell receptor beta chains from one sample in a study of blood T cell repertoires in COVID-19. Profiled with immunoSEQ multiplex PCR; TCRdb holds only in-frame clones, not every one. Seen here are around 330,000 clones, 85% observed once, and the top ten hold 1.9%. Specimen: PBMCs or T cells enriched from blood (not recorded which). These TCRs come from a woman aged 25 to 39 who had been exposed to COVID-19. The CDR3 runs from the conserved cysteine through the conserved F or W. A D gene is named only where the DNA matches it firmly. Clone size is shown for a subset of rows, as once, few, many or a class of expanded clone.

TGTGCCAGCAGCTTTCAGGGCGGGGGGGCAGAGACCCAGTACTTC	CASSFQGGGAETQYF	.	TRBD2	TRBJ2-5	TRBV7-2
TGCGCCAGCAGGAGGGACAGTGCTAGCACAGATACGCAGTATTTT	CASRRDSASTDTQYF	.	TRBD1	TRBJ2-3	TRBV5-1
TGCGCCAGCACTGGCGGGGGGTCGAACACCGGGGAGCTGTTTTTT	CASTGGGSNTGELFF	.	TRBD2	TRBJ2-2	TRBV10-2
TGTGCCAGCAGTTTATACGGCGGGACGACCTATGAGCAGTACTTC	CASSLYGGTTYEQYF	.	.	TRBJ2-7	TRBV28
TGTGCCAGCAGCCCCACTAGCGGGGGGGAAAATGAGCAGTTCTTC	CASSPTSGGENEQFF	.	TRBD2	TRBJ2-1	TRBV3-1/TRBV3-2
TGTGCCATCACGGAAGACAGCATCTATGGCTACACCTTC	CAITEDSIYGYTF	.	.	TRBJ1-2	TRBV10-3
TGTGCCAGCAGCTCCCCAACTAGTGCTGAGGAGTTCTTC	CASSSPTSAEEFF	.	.	TRBJ2-1	TRBV5-4
TGTGCCAGCAGTTCTTTTGGAGGACAGCCCCAGCATTTT	CASSSFGGQPQHF	.	.	TRBJ1-5	TRBV12-3/TRBV12-4
TGTGCCAGCAGTTCTACAGGGGTGGAGACCCAGTACTTC	CASSSTGVETQYF	.	TRBD1	TRBJ2-5	TRBV6-5
TGTGCCAGCAGCTTAGGCCCCTGGGACTACAACACCGGGGAGCTGTTTTTT	CASSLGPWDYNTGELFF	.	TRBD2	TRBJ2-2	TRBV7-6
TGTGCCAGCAGCTGGACAGATTGGCGCGGCTACACCTTC	CASSWTDWRGYTF	few	.	TRBJ1-2	TRBV28
TGTGCCACCAGTGATACCGGGACAGCGAGTCTTAGCTCCTACAATGAGCAGTTCTTC	CATSDTGTASLSSYNEQFF	.	TRBD1	TRBJ2-1	TRBV24-1
TGTGCCAGCAGCCAATTTTCGTCGTACAACGGCTACACCTTC	CASSQFSSYNGYTF	few	.	TRBJ1-2	TRBV14
TGTGCCAGCAGCCAGGGGGGCGAGCAGTACTTC	CASSQGGEQYF	.	.	TRBJ2-7	TRBV3-1/TRBV3-2
TGTGCCAGCAGTCGGGGGGTCCTAAACACCGGGGAGCTGTTTTTT	CASSRGVLNTGELFF	few	TRBD2	TRBJ2-2	TRBV6-5
TGTGCCAGCAGCCTTTTGACTAGCAGCCACGAGCAGTACTTC	CASSLLTSSHEQYF	.	TRBD2	TRBJ2-7	TRBV7-8